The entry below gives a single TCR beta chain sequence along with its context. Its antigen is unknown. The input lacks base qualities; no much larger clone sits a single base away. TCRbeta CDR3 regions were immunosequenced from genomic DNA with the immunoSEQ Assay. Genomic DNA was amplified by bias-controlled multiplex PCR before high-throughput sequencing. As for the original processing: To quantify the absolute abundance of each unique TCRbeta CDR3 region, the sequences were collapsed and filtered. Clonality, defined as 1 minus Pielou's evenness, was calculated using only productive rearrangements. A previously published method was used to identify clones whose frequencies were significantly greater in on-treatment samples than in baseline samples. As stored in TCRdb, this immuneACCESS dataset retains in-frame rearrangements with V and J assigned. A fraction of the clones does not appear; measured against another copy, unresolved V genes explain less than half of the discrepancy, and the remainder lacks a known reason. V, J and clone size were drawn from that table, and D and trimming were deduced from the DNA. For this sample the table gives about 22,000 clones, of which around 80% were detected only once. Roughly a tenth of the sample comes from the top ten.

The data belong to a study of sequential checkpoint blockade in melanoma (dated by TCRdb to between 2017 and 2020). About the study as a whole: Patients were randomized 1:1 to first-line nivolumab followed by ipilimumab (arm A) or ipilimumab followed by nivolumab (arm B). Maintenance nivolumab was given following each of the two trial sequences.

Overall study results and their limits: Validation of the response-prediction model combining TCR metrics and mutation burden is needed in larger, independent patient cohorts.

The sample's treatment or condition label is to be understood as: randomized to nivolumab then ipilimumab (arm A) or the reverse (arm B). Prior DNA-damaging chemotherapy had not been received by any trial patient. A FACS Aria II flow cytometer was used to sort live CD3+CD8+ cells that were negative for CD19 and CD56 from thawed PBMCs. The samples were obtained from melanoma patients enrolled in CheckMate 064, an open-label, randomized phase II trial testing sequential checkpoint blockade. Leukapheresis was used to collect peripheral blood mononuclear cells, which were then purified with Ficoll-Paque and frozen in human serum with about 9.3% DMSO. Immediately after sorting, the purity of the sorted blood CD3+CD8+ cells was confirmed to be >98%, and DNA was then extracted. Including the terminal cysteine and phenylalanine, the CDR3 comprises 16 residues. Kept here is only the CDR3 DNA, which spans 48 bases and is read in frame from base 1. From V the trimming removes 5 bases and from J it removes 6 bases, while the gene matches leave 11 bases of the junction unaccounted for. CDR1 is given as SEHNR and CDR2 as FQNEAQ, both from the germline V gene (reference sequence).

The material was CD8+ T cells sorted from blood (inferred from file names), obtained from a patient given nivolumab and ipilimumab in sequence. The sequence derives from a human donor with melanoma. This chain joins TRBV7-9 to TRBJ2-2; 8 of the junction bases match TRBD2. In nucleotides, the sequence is TGTGCCAGCAGCCTAGTCCCGGGGGGGCACGCCGGGGAGCTGTTTTTT. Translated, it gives CASSLVPGGHAGELFF.